These T cell receptor beta chains were read from a single sample in a study of response to subunit inactivated influenza vaccine. In TCRdb, the RT-PCR reads were re-called with MiXCR into one record per CDR3 protein. The sample yields more than 450,000 distinct CDR3 sequences, about 10% seen once. The sequences come from PBMCs from blood, collected on the day of vaccination. The source of these receptors is a man over 45 who received an inactivated influenza vaccine. The CDR3 runs from the conserved cysteine through the conserved F or W. A D gene is named only where the DNA matches it firmly. Where a row states a size, it is once, few, many or the class of an expanded clone; other rows omit it.

j_call,clone_size,v_call,d_call,cdr3_aa,cdr3_nt
TRBJ2-1,NA,TRBV15,TRBD2,CATSTRLAEGSEQFF,TGTGCCACCAGCACCAGACTAGCGGAGGGGAGTGAGCAGTTCTTC
TRBJ2-7,NA,TRBV5-1,NA,CASSSTGLYYEQYF,TGCGCCAGCAGCTCGACAGGTCTTTACTACGAGCAGTACTTC
TRBJ2-5,many,TRBV5-1,TRBD2,CASSLGLAAYQETQYF,TGCGCCAGCAGCTTAGGACTAGCTGCGTACCAAGAGACCCAGTACTTC
TRBJ1-2,few,TRBV11-3,NA,CASSLGGSDGYTF,TGTGCCAGCAGCTTAGGGGGTTCGGATGGCTACACCTTC
TRBJ2-5,NA,TRBV3-1,NA,CASSQFMGDETQYF,TGTGCCAGCAGCCAATTCATGGGGGACGAGACCCAGTACTTC
TRBJ2-5,many,TRBV25-1,TRBD2,CASSEMRSGGGETQYF,TGTGCCAGCAGTGAAATGCGCTCGGGAGGGGGAGAGACCCAGTACTTC
TRBJ1-1,many,TRBV5-1,NA,CASSRGQGPTEAFF,TGCGCCAGCAGCCGCGGCCAGGGCCCTACTGAAGCTTTCTTT
TRBJ2-2,few,TRBV2,TRBD1,CASSRGQGISGELFF,TGTGCCAGCAGTAGGGGACAGGGGATTTCCGGGGAGCTGTTTTTT
TRBJ1-4,NA,TRBV15,NA,CATSTRTGLVEKLFF,TGTGCCACCAGCACCAGGACGGGTTTAGTCGAAAAACTGTTTTTT
TRBJ2-1,few,TRBV7-6,NA,CASSRRENTYNEQFF,TGTGCCAGCAGCCGCAGGGAAAATACCTACAATGAGCAGTTCTTC
TRBJ2-3,many,TRBV12-3/TRBV12-4,NA,CASSIQNTDTQYF,TGTGCCAGCAGTATCCAAAACACAGATACGCAGTATTTT
TRBJ1-6,NA,TRBV28,NA,CASSSNDSPLHF,TGTGCCAGCAGTTCCAACGATTCACCCCTCCACTTT
TRBJ1-5,NA,TRBV5-6,NA,CASSLRLNQPQHF,TGTGCCAGCAGCTTGAGGCTCAATCAGCCCCAGCATTTT
TRBJ1-2,many,TRBV20-1,NA,CSARVSGKEYGYTF,TGCAGTGCTAGAGTTTCGGGAAAGGAGTATGGCTACACCTTC
TRBJ2-5,few,TRBV10-3,TRBD2,CAISTSGGEETQYF,TGTGCCATCAGTACCAGCGGGGGAGAAGAGACCCAGTACTTC
TRBJ2-1,NA,TRBV7-3,NA,CASSLNGGFYEQFF,TGTGCCAGCAGCTTAAATGGTGGTTTCTATGAGCAGTTCTTC
TRBJ2-5,NA,TRBV6-2/TRBV6-3,NA,CASSYRVPETQYF,TGTGCCAGCAGTTACAGGGTCCCAGAGACCCAGTACTTC
TRBJ1-2,NA,TRBV5-1,NA,CASSLARGSRIYTF,TGCGCCAGCAGCTTAGCCAGGGGATCCCGTATCTACACCTTC
TRBJ2-7,many,TRBV5-1,TRBD1,CASSLGMGQGVYEQYF,TGCGCCAGCAGCTTGGGTATGGGACAGGGGGTCTACGAGCAGTACTTC
TRBJ2-4,few,TRBV11-1,TRBD2,CASSFGLAENIQYF,TGTGCCAGCAGCTTCGGACTAGCGGAAAACATTCAGTACTTC
TRBJ2-3,NA,TRBV7-9,NA,CASSLNLGPDTQYF,TGTGCCAGCAGCTTAAATCTAGGGCCAGATACGCAGTATTTT
TRBJ2-1,NA,TRBV4-3,TRBD2,CASSQEPRSGGGNEQFF,TGCGCCAGCAGCCAAGAACCGAGGTCGGGGGGGGGAAATGAGCAGTTCTTC
TRBJ2-3,many,TRBV5-1,NA,CASSLTPTSTDTQYF,TGCGCCAGCAGCTTGACCCCCACGAGCACAGATACGCAGTATTTT
TRBJ1-5,NA,TRBV3-1,NA,CASSGVGNQPQHF,TGTGCCAGCAGTGGGGTAGGAAATCAGCCCCAGCATTTT
TRBJ2-3,few,TRBV28,TRBD2,CASSLASGTVDTQYF,TGTGCCAGCAGTTTGGCTAGCGGGACGGTAGATACGCAGTATTTT
TRBJ2-1,few,TRBV29-1,TRBD2,CSVRRSSGGRYNEQFF,TGCAGCGTCCGAAGGTCCAGCGGCGGGAGATACAATGAGCAGTTCTTC
TRBJ2-2,few,TRBV12-3/TRBV12-4,TRBD2,CASSQGLARNTGELFF,TGTGCCAGCAGTCAAGGACTAGCGCGTAACACCGGGGAGCTGTTTTTT
TRBJ2-7,few,TRBV7-9,NA,CASSLAGSGSYEQYF,TGTGCCAGCAGCTTAGCAGGCAGCGGCTCCTACGAGCAGTACTTC
TRBJ2-7,NA,TRBV5-4,NA,CASSFKNYEQYF,TGTGCCAGCAGTTTTAAAAACTACGAGCAGTACTTC
TRBJ2-1,NA,TRBV5-1,NA,CASSLVPPTYNEQFF,TGCGCCAGCAGCTTGGTTCCGCCCACCTACAATGAGCAGTTCTTC
TRBJ2-1,many,TRBV5-1,TRBD2,CASSLVTSGGSSSYNEQFF,TGCGCCAGCAGCTTGGTGACTAGCGGGGGGTCGAGCTCCTACAATGAGCAGTTCTTC
TRBJ2-5,NA,TRBV5-1,NA,CASSPSTEETQYF,TGCGCCAGCAGCCCTAGCACCGAAGAGACCCAGTACTTC
TRBJ2-6,NA,TRBV29-1,NA,CSVDETSGANVLTF,TGCAGCGTCGACGAAACATCTGGGGCCAACGTCCTGACTTTC
TRBJ2-1,once,TRBV20-1,TRBD2,CSARGTSRGNEQFF,TGCAGTGCTAGAGGGACTAGCCGGGGGAATGAGCAGTTCTTC
TRBJ2-3,few,TRBV20-1,NA,CSASTWEFADTQYF,TGCAGTGCTAGTACGTGGGAGTTTGCAGATACGCAGTATTTT
TRBJ2-3,NA,TRBV3-1,TRBD1,CASSQEGGIYTDTQYF,TGTGCCAGCAGCCAAGAAGGGGGCATATACACAGATACGCAGTATTTT
TRBJ2-7,NA,TRBV9,TRBD2,CASSVAGLAIHEQYF,TGTGCCAGCAGCGTAGCGGGACTAGCGATACACGAGCAGTACTTC
TRBJ2-2,many,TRBV19,NA,CASRRGGPNTGELFF,TGTGCCAGTAGACGCGGGGGCCCGAACACCGGGGAGCTGTTTTTT
TRBJ2-1,NA,TRBV27,NA,CASSGTNYNEQFF,TGTGCCAGCAGCGGGACGAACTACAATGAGCAGTTCTTC
TRBJ2-7,NA,TRBV6-2/TRBV6-3,TRBD2,CASSYGGGVTYEQYF,TGTGCCAGCAGTTACGGCGGGGGAGTAACCTACGAGCAGTACTTC
TRBJ1-4,few,TRBV18,TRBD1,CASSYGQARNEKLFF,TGTGCCAGCTCATACGGACAGGCCAGGAATGAAAAACTGTTTTTT
TRBJ2-7,few,TRBV29-1,NA,CSVEGTLEHSYEQYF,TGCAGCGTTGAAGGGACACTGGAACACTCCTACGAGCAGTACTTC
TRBJ1-5,NA,TRBV2,NA,CASSGGDGNQPQHF,TGTGCCAGCAGTGGGGGTGACGGCAATCAGCCCCAGCATTTT
TRBJ2-3,many,TRBV7-6,NA,CASSLVGEAATDTQYF,TGTGCCAGCAGCTTAGTTGGAGAGGCGGCAACAGATACGCAGTATTTT
TRBJ1-1,NA,TRBV14,NA,CASSQNRAVNTEAFF,TGTGCCAGCAGCCAAAACAGGGCGGTGAACACTGAAGCTTTCTTT
TRBJ1-6,few,TRBV27,TRBD1,CASSPRGLGDSPLHF,TGTGCCAGCAGCCCCAGGGGGCTCGGGGATTCACCCCTCCACTTT
TRBJ2-7,NA,TRBV7-3,NA,CASSPEKGRIHEQYF,TGTGCCAGCAGCCCCGAGAAGGGAAGGATCCACGAGCAGTACTTC
TRBJ2-2,NA,TRBV20-1,TRBD2,CSVLAATRGELFF,TGCAGTGTCCTAGCGGCCACAAGGGGGGAGCTGTTTTTT
TRBJ2-1,NA,TRBV3-1,NA,CATEGGANEQFF,TGTGCCACGGAGGGGGGGGCCAATGAGCAGTTCTTC
TRBJ1-4,few,TRBV12-3/TRBV12-4,NA,CASSFGGGEKLFF,TGTGCCAGCAGTTTCGGGGGAGGCGAAAAACTGTTTTTT
TRBJ2-3,NA,TRBV4-3,NA,CASSQGGLDGTDTQYF,TGCGCCAGCAGCCAAGGGGGGCTAGACGGCACAGATACGCAGTATTTT